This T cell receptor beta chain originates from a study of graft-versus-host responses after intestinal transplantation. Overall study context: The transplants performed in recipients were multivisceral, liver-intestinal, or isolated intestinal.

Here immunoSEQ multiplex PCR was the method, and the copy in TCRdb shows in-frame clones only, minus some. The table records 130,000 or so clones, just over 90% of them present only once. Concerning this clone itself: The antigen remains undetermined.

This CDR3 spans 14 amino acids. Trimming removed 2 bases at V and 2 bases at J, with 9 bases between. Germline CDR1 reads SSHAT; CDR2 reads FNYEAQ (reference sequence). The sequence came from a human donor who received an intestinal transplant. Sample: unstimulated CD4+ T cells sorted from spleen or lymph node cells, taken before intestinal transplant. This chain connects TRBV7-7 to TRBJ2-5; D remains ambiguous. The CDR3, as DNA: TGTGCCAGCAGCTTATTGGCCGGTCAAGAGACCCAGTACTTC. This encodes CASSLLAGQETQYF.